The 20 T cell receptor beta chains below all came from one sample that was sequenced in a study of CXCR3-negative and CXCR3-positive naive CD8 T cells. Notes on the study in general: Relative to CXCR3-negative naive cells, CXCR3-positive naive cells had more hydrophobic TRB CDR3s.

The TRB cDNA libraries were prepared by 5' RACE with UMI labels. TCRdb re-called the 5' RACE reads, yielding one record per CDR3 amino acid sequence without DNA. The sample table sets out 110,000 or so distinct CDR3 sequences. Their antigens are not known. The sample taken for sequencing was naive CXCR3+ CD8+ T cells from blood. Subset meaning: CD45RO-CCR7+CD27+CD95- naive CD8+ T cells expressing CXCR3 (TNR3+). These receptors were obtained from a human donor in good health. Some clones in this sample may be carry-over from other donors' samples.

V and J are TRBV9 and TRBJ2-1; TCRdb proposes TRBD2, but this gene call is untestable without DNA. The CDR3 sequence is 15 residues long. Germline values: CDR1 SGDLS, CDR2 YYNGEE. CDR3 sequence: CASSVGGNPRNEQFF.

The chain recombines TRBV7-9 with TRBJ1-5; there is no DNA to check the TCRdb D call of TRBD1. The CDR3 sequence is 14 residues long. Germline V gene lookup returns CDR1 SEHNR and CDR2 FQNEAQ (reference sequence). This CDR3 reads CDSSLGQPNQPQHF.

This chain links TRBV7-9 with TRBJ2-3; TCRdb designates TRBD2, a call that cannot be tested without DNA. The CDR3 has 15 amino acids. Germline CDR1 and CDR2: SEHNR and FQNEAQ (reference sequence). The CDR3 loop reads CASSLVAGDTDTQYF.

The V call is TRBV28, the J call TRBJ2-2. Germline CDR1 MDHEN, CDR2 SYDVKM. This CDR3 comprises 12 residues. CDR3 protein: CASIDSRGELFF.

CDR3: CSANSGGAANEQYF. The V and J genes are TRBV20-1 and TRBJ2-7; TCRdb calls TRBD2, which cannot be checked without DNA. Germline assignment: CDR1 DFQATT and CDR2 SNEGSKA (reference sequence). This CDR3 has 14 amino acids.

The rearrangement joins TRBV4-3 to TRBJ1-4; as DNA is missing, the TRBD1 call by TCRdb cannot be tested. From germline, CDR1 is LGHNA and CDR2 YSLEER. CDR3 size: 18 residues. The CDR3 here is CASSQVRRQGPTNEKLFF.

The V gene is TRBV11-2, the J gene TRBJ2-3. CDR1 and CDR2 (germline): SGHAT, FQNNGV. This CDR3 region has 11 residues. This CDR3 is CASSSTDTQYF.

This sequence joins TRBV28 and TRBJ2-7; TCRdb outputs TRBD1, but without DNA this stays unchecked. Germline assignment: CDR1 MDHEN and CDR2 SYDVKM. This CDR3 is 15 amino acids long. CDR3 amino acids: CASSTRQDLSYEQYF.

The chain uses TRBV6-2 or TRBV6-3 and TRBJ2-1; without DNA, the TCRdb call of TRBD1 cannot be checked. The CDR3 is 15 residues long. In germline, CDR1 is MNHEY, CDR2 SVGEGT. The CDR3 here is CASRFNNNLRGEQFF.

The chain is built from TRBV25-1 and TRBJ2-5. Germline CDR1 is MGHDK and CDR2 is SYGVNS. The CDR3 length is 11 residues. CDR3: CARAVEETQYF.

The chain joins TRBV9 to TRBJ2-1; TCRdb designates TRBD1, a call that cannot be tested without DNA. The CDR3 covers 16 residues. Germline V lookup: CDR1 SGDLS, CDR2 YYNGEE. The CDR3 sequence is CASSASRGTGYNEQFF.

The chain recombines TRBV4-3 with TRBJ1-5. Per the germline V gene, CDR1 is LGHNA and CDR2 is YSLEER. The length of the CDR3 is 14 residues. The CDR3 spells CASSQDHGDQPQHF.

The rearrangement links TRBV28 to TRBJ2-7; absent DNA, TCRdb's TRBD1 call cannot be checked. Germline values: CDR1 MDHEN, CDR2 SYDVKM. The CDR3 loop spans 11 amino acids. The chain's CDR3 is CASSPLYEQYF.

CDR3: CASSLAGVVEQFF. The chain couples TRBV5-1 to TRBJ2-1; TCRdb proposes TRBD2, but this gene call is untestable without DNA. Germline lookup yields CDR1 SGHRS and CDR2 YFSETQ. This CDR3 spans 13 amino acids.

The V and J genes are TRBV7-9 and TRBJ2-2. Germline V gene sequence: CDR1 SEHNR, CDR2 FQNEAQ (reference sequence). The CDR3 length is 16 residues. CDR3: CASSPPGSANTGELFF.

The chain is built from TRBV9 and TRBJ2-2; TCRdb outputs TRBD1, but without DNA this stays unchecked. Germline CDR1 reads SGDLS; CDR2 reads YYNGEE. The CDR3 has 15 amino acids. CDR3 amino acids: CASNGGAQSAGELFF.

The chain joins TRBV5-1 to TRBJ2-2; TCRdb calls TRBD1, which cannot be checked without DNA. The CDR3 extends over 14 amino acids. The germline V gene has CDR1 SGHRS and CDR2 YFSETQ. The CDR3 loop is CASSGGQLTGELFF.

The chain combines TRBV6-6 with TRBJ2-7; the TCRdb call, TRBD1, lacks DNA for checking. This CDR3 is 14 amino acids long. Per germline, CDR1 MNHNY and CDR2 SVGAGI (reference sequence). Here the CDR3 reads CASSDRDRVEEQYF.

The V call is TRBV12-3 or TRBV12-4, the J call TRBJ2-1; without DNA, the TCRdb call of TRBD1 cannot be checked. This CDR3 contains 15 residues. This CDR3 is CASSKGQRGYNEQFF.

The chain carries TRBV20-1 and TRBJ2-1; without DNA, the TCRdb call of TRBD2 cannot be checked. The CDR3 has 14 amino acids. Germline lookup yields CDR1 DFQATT and CDR2 SNEGSKA (reference sequence). The CDR3 is CSAFSGRAVFEQFF.